The text below deals with one T cell receptor (beta chain). Some clones are missing from TCRdb's copy, which holds only in-frame ones; the method was immunoSEQ multiplex PCR. The sample lists about 200,000 clones, 80% to 95% occurring once. Germline loops: CDR1 LNHDA, CDR2 SQIVND (reference sequence). CDR3 length: 14 amino acids. The trim removed 3 bases at V and 13 bases at J, leaving 11 bases unmatched. This specimen comes from a study of blood T cell repertoires in COVID-19. V and J are TRBV19 and TRBJ1-4; TRBD1 matches 7 bases. Sequencing was performed on peripheral blood. The receptor's source is a man aged 50-60 years with acute or convalescent COVID-19. The CDR3 here is CASSIDRARERLFF. The CDR3 region has the DNA TGTGCCAGTAGTATTGACAGGGCACGAGAGAGACTGTTTTTT.